Below, 6 T cell receptor beta chains from the same sample are listed, as sequenced in a study of T cell responses to AZD1222 COVID-19 vaccine (dated by TCRdb to about 2021). The method behind the library was the immunoSEQ multiplex PCR assay. Sourced from immuneACCESS, this table was stored by TCRdb with only in-frame sequences that have V and J called. A share of the clones is absent; for the studies checked, an unresolved V gene accounts for under half, and the remainder has no known explanation. The sample yields 130,000 to 150,000 clones; around 91% were counted once. The ten largest clones represent around 5% of the sample. Reading the label with the study, this specimen's time point is: baseline before first vaccination. This specimen consisted of peripheral blood, obtained on day 0 of AZD1222 vaccination. The receptor source for this set is an adult in good health.

The chain recombines TRBV7-2 with TRBJ2-7; TRBD1 matches at 7 bases. Trimming cost V 4 bases and J 6 bases; bases outside gene matches: 15. Germline assignment: CDR1 SGHTA and CDR2 FQGNSA. The CDR3 loop spans 16 amino acids. For the CDR3, the DNA is TGTGCCAGCAGCTCGTCAATCACAGGGGAATATTCCGAGCAGTACTTC. This gives the protein CASSSSITGEYSEQYF.

The chain uses TRBV3-1 (or the pseudogene TRBV3-2) and TRBJ1-6; D gene ambiguous. Germline CDR1 reads LGHDT; CDR2 reads YNNKEL (reference sequence). Trimming stripped 4 bases from V and 4 bases from J, with 11 bases between. The CDR3 extends over 15 amino acids. Here the CDR3 reads CASSPRTPYNSPLHF. CDR3 in DNA: TGTGCCAGCAGCCCCCGGACCCCTTATAATTCACCCCTCCACTTT.

The rearrangement joins TRBV2 to TRBJ2-7; D is uncertain. Germline-derived CDR1 and CDR2 are SNHLY and FYNNEI. V was pared by 2 bases and J by 4 bases, with 6 bases between. The CDR3 is 12 amino acids. The CDR3 spells CASSESGYEQYF. DNA for the CDR3: TGTGCCAGCAGTGAATCCGGGTACGAGCAGTACTTC.

J is TRBJ1-3 and V is TRBV2; possibly TRBD1 for D (5 bases). CDR1 is SNHLY, CDR2 FYNNEI, per germline. The CDR3 contains 18 residues. V was shortened by 7 bases and J by 0 bases, with 22 bases between the two germline ends. CDR3 bases: TGTGCCAGCAACGCAGAAGGGGTGGGAACCTCCTCTGGAAACACCATATATTTT. It codes for CASNAEGVGTSSGNTIYF.

V gene TRBV28 combines with J gene TRBJ2-7; the D gene could be TRBD1 or TRBD2 (5 bases each). CDR3 length equals 12 residues. Germline CDR1 reads MDHEN; CDR2 reads SYDVKM. Trimming took 3 bases from V and 6 from J, leaving 9 bases between them. CDR3 loop: CASSFEGLEQYF. The DNA for the CDR3 is TGTGCCAGCAGTTTTGAGGGGCTCGAGCAGTACTTC.

This chain links TRBV19 with TRBJ2-5; 11 nucleotides match TRBD2. Germline loops: CDR1 LNHDA, CDR2 SQIVND (reference sequence). CDR3 length: 15 residues. V lost 5 bases to trimming and J lost 4 bases; unmatched junction nucleotides: 6. CDR3: CASSWVAGGPETQYF. The CDR3 nucleotides read TGTGCCAGTAGTTGGGTAGCGGGGGGGCCAGAGACCCAGTACTTC.